The source of this T cell receptor (beta chain) is a study of post-analysis software for immune sequencing data (dated by TCRdb to between 2014 and 2017). Regarding the complete study: The recorded disease courses included relapsing-remitting, secondary progressive and progressive-relapsing multiple sclerosis, and some patients had no subtype annotation. The multiple sclerosis patient repertoires were compared with about a dozen previously published healthy control repertoires from donors aged roughly 6 to 27 years. A subset of samples was prepared in parallel using single-end sample barcoding, then pooled and co-amplified after Illumina adapter ligation.

As encoded in the germline V gene (reference sequence), CDR1 is DFQATT while CDR2 is SNEGSKA. The CDR3 contains 15 residues, cysteine and phenylalanine counted. The entry retains the CDR3 DNA only, 45 bases that are in frame from base 1. The germline ends are 18 bases apart after V is trimmed by 4 bases and J by 5 bases. This clonotype was detected a few times. Its antigen is currently not known. Per-nucleotide qualities are absent, and no much larger clonotype sits a single base away. Preparation of the library involved PCR. The run used an Illumina HiSeq 2500. Unique molecular identifiers were incorporated into TCR beta cDNA libraries to reduce PCR and sequencing biases. Per 1 to 10 million input T cells, some 500,000 cDNA molecules were obtained, such that each molecule approximated one T cell. The same protocol used for the earlier healthy control dataset was applied to prepare and sequence the patient libraries. Samples belonging to the same batch were prepared together, multiplexed and sequenced on a shared HiSeq lane. Regarding the original processing steps: Raw barcoded reads were processed with MIGEC, and single-read molecular identifier groups were discarded before consensus assembly and CDR3 extraction. Clonotype tables were post-analysed with VDJtools, normalizing diversity by down-sampling all datasets to the smallest sample size. Repertoire overlap clustering matched CDR3 amino acid but not nucleotide sequences to correct batch-related cross-sample contamination. TCRdb reprocessed the public reads (quality trimming at Q25 with fastp, clone calling with MiXCR) and kept in-frame beta chains. Every CDR3 protein is listed once, alongside the most common genes and DNA of its rows. The V and J calls shown here were made by TCRdb, not taken from the authors' results. This sample lists about 800,000 distinct CDR3 sequences; less than 35% were detected once. The leading ten clones occupy roughly 0.53% of the sample.

TCR beta repertoires were profiled from peripheral blood of about a dozen young patients with multiple sclerosis to demonstrate the VDJtools post-analysis software. The multiple sclerosis patients were children and adolescents ranging in age from roughly 6 to 16 years. What the research found in general, with its limitations: The multiple sclerosis patient group was slightly younger than the control group. Strong co-clustering of samples prepared in the same batch was shown by direct clustering with F measure, prompting a batch-effect correction. Normalized Chao1 diversity was significantly lower in multiple sclerosis patients than controls, suggesting substantial peripheral T-cell clonal expansion. Several TRBV segments, including TRBV5-6, TRBV5-1 and TRBV20-1, were significantly more frequent in patients than controls.

The origin of this receptor is a girl aged 10 to 17 with multiple sclerosis. Sequencing was performed on blood. The sequence links TRBV20-1 to TRBJ2-1; TRBD1 is perhaps the D gene, given 5 matching bases. The CDR3 sequence is CSATLDSRFDNEQFF. The sequenced DNA: TGCAGTGCTACCCTCGACAGCCGCTTTGACAATGAGCAGTTCTTC.